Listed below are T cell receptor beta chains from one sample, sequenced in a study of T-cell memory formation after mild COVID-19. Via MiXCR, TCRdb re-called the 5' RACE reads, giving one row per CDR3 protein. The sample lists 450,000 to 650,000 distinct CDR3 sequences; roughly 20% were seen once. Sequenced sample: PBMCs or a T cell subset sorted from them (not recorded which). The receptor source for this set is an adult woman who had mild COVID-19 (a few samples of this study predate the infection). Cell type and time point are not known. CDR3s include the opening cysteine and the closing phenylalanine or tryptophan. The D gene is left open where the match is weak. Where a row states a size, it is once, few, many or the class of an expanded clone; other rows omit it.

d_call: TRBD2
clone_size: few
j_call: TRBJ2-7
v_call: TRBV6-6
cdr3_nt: TGTGCCAGCAGATACATTAGCGGGAGCTCCTACGAGCAGTACTTC
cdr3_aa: CASRYISGSSYEQYF

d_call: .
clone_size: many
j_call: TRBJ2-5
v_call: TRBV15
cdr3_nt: TGTGCCACCAGCAGAGATGATACAAGAGGGTTCTTC
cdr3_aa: CATSRDDTRGFF

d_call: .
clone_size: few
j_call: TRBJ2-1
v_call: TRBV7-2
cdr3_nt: TGTGCCAGCAGCCAGGAGTCCCCATACAATGAGCAGTTCTTC
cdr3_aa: CASSQESPYNEQFF

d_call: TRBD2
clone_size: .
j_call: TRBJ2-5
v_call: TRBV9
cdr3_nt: TGTGCCAGCAGCGTAGCAGGGACTAGCCAAGAGACCCAGTACTTC
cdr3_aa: CASSVAGTSQETQYF

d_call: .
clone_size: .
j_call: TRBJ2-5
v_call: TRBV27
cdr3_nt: TGTGCCAGCAGCCCTAAGCCCCGACAAGAGACCCAGTACTTC
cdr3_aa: CASSPKPRQETQYF

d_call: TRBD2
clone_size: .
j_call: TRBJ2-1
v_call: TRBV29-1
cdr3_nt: TGCAGCGTTGACGGGGGGACGGTCTCCTACAATGAGCAGTTCTTC
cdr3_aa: CSVDGGTVSYNEQFF

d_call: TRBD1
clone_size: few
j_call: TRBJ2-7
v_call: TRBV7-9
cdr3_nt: TGTGCCAGCAGCCGGACAGGGCCCTCCTACGAGCAGTACTTC
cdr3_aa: CASSRTGPSYEQYF

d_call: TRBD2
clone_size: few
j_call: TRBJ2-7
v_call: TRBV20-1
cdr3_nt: TGCAGTGCCTGGAGCGGGATGGCCTACGAGCAGTACTTC
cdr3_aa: CSAWSGMAYEQYF

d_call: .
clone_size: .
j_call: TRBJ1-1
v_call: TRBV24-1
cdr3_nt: TGTGCCACCAGTTCTGCCACTGAAGCTTTCTTT
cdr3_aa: CATSSATEAFF

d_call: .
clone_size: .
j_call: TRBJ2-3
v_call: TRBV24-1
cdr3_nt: TGTGCCACCAGTGATTTCGGAGATACGCAGTATTTT
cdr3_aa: CATSDFGDTQYF

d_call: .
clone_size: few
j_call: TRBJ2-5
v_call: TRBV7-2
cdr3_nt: TGTGCCAGCAAAAGGGGCCAGCTCCAAGAGACCCAGTACTTC
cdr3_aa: CASKRGQLQETQYF

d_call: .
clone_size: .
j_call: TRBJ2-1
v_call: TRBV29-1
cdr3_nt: TGCAGCGTTGATTCCAGGGAGCCCCTTCACTCCTACAATGAGCAGTTCTTC
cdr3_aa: CSVDSREPLHSYNEQFF

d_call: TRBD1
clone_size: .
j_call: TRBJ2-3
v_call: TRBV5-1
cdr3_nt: TGCGCCAGCAGCTCCTCTCCCGGGACAGACGGCACAGATACGCAGTATTTT
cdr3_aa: CASSSSPGTDGTDTQYF

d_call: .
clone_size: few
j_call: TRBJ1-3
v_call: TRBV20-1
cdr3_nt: TGCAGTGCCTCGATACCCGCGGTGAACACCATATATTTT
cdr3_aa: CSASIPAVNTIYF

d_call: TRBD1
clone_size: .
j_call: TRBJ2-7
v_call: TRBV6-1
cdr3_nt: TGTGCCAGCAGTCGCTCCGGGACAGGGGTCTACGAGCAGTACTTC
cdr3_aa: CASSRSGTGVYEQYF

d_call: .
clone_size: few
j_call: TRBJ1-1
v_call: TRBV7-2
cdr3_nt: TGTGCCAGCAGCCCGGCGGGGGGGATGAGGGCTTTCTTT
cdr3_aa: CASSPAGGMRAFF

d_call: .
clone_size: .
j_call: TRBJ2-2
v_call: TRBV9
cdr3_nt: TGTGCCAGCGGGAAAGAGAACACCGGGGGGCTGTTTTTT
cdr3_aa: CASGKENTGGLFF

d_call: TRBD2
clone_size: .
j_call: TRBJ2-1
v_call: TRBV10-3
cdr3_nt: TGTGCCATCAGTGAGCCATTGGGACTAGCGGGGGCATACAATGAGCAGTTCTTC
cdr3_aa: CAISEPLGLAGAYNEQFF

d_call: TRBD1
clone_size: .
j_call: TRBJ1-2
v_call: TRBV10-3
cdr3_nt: TGTGCCACCGCAGAAATTGGACAGGGGGCATCGGATGGCTACACCTTC
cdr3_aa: CATAEIGQGASDGYTF

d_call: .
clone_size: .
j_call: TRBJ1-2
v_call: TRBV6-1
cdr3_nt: TGTGCCAGCGGCACCCCGGGACAAAATTATGGCTACACCTTC
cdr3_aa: CASGTPGQNYGYTF

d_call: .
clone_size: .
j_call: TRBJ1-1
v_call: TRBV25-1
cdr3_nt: TGTGCCAGCAGTGAAGAAGGCCCTGAAGCTTTCTTT
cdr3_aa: CASSEEGPEAFF

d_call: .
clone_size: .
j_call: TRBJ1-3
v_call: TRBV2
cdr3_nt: TGTGCCAGCAGTGAACTTTCTGGAAACACCATATATTTT
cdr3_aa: CASSELSGNTIYF

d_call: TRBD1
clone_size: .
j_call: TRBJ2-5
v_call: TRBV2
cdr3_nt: TGTGCCAGCAGCCCCAACAGGGGGGAGACCCAGTACTTC
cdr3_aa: CASSPNRGETQYF

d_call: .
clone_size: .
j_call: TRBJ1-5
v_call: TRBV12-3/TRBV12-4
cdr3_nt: TGTGCCAGCAGTTTACACCAGGGAAGCAATCAGCCCCAGCATTTT
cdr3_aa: CASSLHQGSNQPQHF

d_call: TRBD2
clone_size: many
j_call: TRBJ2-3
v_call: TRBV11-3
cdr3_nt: TGTGCCAGCAGCTTCATCGGGGCGGGAGGAGATACGCAGTATTTT
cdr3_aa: CASSFIGAGGDTQYF

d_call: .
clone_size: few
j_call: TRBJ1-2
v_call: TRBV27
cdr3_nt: TGTGCCAGCAGTCTAACAGGGAGGAGCTTCTATGGCTACACCTTC
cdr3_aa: CASSLTGRSFYGYTF

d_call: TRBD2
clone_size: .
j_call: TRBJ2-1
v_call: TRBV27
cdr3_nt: TGTGCCAGCAGTTTATATCCAGCGGGAGTGGTGAATGAGCAGTTCTTC
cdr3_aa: CASSLYPAGVVNEQFF

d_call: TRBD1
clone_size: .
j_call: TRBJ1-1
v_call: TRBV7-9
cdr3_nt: TGTGCCAGCAGCCCTCTGGGACAGATGAACACTGAAGCTTTCTTT
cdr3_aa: CASSPLGQMNTEAFF

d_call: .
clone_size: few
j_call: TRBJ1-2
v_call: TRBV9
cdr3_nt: TGTGCCAGCAGCGTAGTGGGGCAGAACTATGGCTACACCTTC
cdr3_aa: CASSVVGQNYGYTF

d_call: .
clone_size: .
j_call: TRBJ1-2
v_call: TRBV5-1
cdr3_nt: TGCGCCAGCAACAGAGGGGGGGGCAGTTTTGATGGCTACACCTTC
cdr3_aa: CASNRGGGSFDGYTF

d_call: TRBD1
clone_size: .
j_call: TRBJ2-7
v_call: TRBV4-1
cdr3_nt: TGCGCCAGCAGCCAAGAGGTACAGGGGGCTGCCGAGCAGTACTTC
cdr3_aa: CASSQEVQGAAEQYF

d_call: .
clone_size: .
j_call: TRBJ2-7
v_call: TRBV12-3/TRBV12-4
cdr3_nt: TGTGCCAGCACTATGGGCCCTTCCCCCTCCTACGAGCAGTACTTC
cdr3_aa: CASTMGPSPSYEQYF

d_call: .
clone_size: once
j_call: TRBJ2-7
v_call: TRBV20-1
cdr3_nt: TGCAGTGCCCAGGCCCGACGAAGAGCTGGGGAGCAGTACTTC
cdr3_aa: CSAQARRRAGEQYF

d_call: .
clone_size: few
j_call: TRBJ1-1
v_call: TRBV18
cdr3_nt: TGTGCCAGCTCCATGGGGGGAGGAACTGAAGCTTTCTTT
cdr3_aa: CASSMGGGTEAFF

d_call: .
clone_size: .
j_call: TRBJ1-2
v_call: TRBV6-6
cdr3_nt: TGTGCCAGCAGTAAGGGGGGCCAGGGCAGCTACACCTTC
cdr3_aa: CASSKGGQGSYTF

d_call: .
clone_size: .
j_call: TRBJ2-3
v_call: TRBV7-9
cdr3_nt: TGTGCCAGTGACCCTACAGATACGCAGTATTTT
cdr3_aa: CASDPTDTQYF

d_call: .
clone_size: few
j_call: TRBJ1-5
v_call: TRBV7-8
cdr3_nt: TGTGCCAGCAGCTATGGCAGAGTCTCCAATCAGCCCCAGCATTTT
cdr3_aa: CASSYGRVSNQPQHF

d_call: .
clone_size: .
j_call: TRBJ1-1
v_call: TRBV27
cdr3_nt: TGTGCCAGCAGTCACCCCAGGGGGAACACTGAAGCTTTCTTT
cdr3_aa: CASSHPRGNTEAFF

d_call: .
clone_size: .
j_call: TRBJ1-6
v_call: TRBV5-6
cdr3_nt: TGTGCCAGCAGCCCGAGCCTCAGGGCCGGAGGTGAATCACCCCTCCACTTT
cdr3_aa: CASSPSLRAGGESPLHF

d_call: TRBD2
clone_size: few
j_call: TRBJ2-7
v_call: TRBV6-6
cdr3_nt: TGTGCCAGCAGTAAGACGCCCGGGACTAACTCCTACGAGCAGTACTTC
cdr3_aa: CASSKTPGTNSYEQYF

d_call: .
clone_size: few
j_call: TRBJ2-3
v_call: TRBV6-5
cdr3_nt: TGTGCCAGCAGTTACAACATTTTAGGGACAGATACGCAGTATTTT
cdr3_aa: CASSYNILGTDTQYF

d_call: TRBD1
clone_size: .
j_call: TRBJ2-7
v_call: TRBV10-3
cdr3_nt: TGTGCCGTGGGACAGGGGTTCGAGCAGTACTTC
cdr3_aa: CAVGQGFEQYF